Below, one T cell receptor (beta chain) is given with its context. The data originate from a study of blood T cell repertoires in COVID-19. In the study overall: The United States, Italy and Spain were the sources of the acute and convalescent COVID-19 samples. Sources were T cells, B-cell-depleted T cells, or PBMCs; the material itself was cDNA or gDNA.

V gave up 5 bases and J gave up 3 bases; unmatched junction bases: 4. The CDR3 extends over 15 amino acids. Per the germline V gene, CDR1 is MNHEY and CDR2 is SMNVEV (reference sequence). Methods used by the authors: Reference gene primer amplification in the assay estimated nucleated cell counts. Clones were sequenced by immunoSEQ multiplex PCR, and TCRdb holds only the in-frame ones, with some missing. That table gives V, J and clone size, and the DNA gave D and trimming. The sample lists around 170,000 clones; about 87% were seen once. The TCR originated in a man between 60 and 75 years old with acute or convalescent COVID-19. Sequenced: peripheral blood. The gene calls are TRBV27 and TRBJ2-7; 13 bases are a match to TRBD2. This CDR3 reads CASSRTSGSVYEQYF. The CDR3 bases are TGTGCCAGCAGTCGGACTAGCGGGAGTGTCTACGAGCAGTACTTC.